Ten or more counts support the clone carrying this TCR beta chain. Its antigen remains unknown. Patients were diagnosed from clinical symptoms, serum thyroxine, TRAb, thyroid ultrasound and orbital computed tomography. Beta-chain TCR CDR3 regions were amplified from RNA transcripts. In the first round, RT-PCR was carried out with HTBI primers, and a multiplex PCR formed the second round. TCRdb re-analysed the multiplex PCR reads in MiXCR, keeping a single row per CDR3 protein. The sample has about 1.2 million distinct CDR3 sequences; 36% are singletons. This specimen comes from a study of Graves' ophthalmopathy and Graves' hyperthyroidism. Study results and caveats: The model flagged ophthalmopathy progression at roughly 64% sensitivity and 72% to 75% specificity. In blood, most expanded thyroid clonotypes above 0.001 frequency were also detected.

The V gene's germline CDR1 is MNHNY and CDR2 SVGAGI (reference sequence). This CDR3 comprises 13 residues. V trimming: 7 bases; J trimming: 3 bases; junction bases outside the gene matches: 5. The chain recombines TRBV6-6 with TRBJ2-7, with 8 bases fitting TRBD2. Sequencing was performed on peripheral blood or thyroid tissue (not recorded which). The sequence derives from an adult man with Graves' hyperthyroidism. The CDR3 reads CASKKRELYEQYF. The CDR3 DNA reads TGTGCCAGCAAGAAGCGGGAGCTCTACGAGCAGTACTTC.